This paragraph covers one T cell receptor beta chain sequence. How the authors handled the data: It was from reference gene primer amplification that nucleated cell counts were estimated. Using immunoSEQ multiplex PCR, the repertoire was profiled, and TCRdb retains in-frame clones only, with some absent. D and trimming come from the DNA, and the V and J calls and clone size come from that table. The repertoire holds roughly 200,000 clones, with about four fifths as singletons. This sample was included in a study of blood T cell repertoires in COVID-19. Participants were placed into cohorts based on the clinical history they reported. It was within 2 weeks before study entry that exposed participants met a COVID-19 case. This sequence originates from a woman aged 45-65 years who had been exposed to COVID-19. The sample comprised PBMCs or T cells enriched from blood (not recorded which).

CDR3 in amino acids: CASSPGQGAPSTDTQYF. CDR3 bases: TGTGCCAGCTCACCGGGACAGGGGGCCCCGAGCACAGATACGCAGTATTTT. The chain joins TRBV18 to TRBJ2-3; 12 bases are shared with TRBD1. The CDR3 contains 17 residues. Germline V lookup: CDR1 KGHSH, CDR2 LQKENI. V lost 3 bases, J lost 0 bases, and 4 bases stayed unmatched.